This T cell receptor beta chain comes out of a study of T cells in tuberculosis. Profiling relied on immunoSEQ multiplex PCR, and the TCRdb table lists in-frame clones only, not all of them. Here the sample spans 54,000 or so clones, 81% being singletons. The CDR3 covers 16 residues. V lost 5 bases to trimming and J lost 8 bases; unmatched junction nucleotides: 13. Per germline, CDR1 LNHDA and CDR2 SQIVND (reference sequence). After thawing and overnight rest, PBMC were stained with GMM-loaded CD1B tetramer, viability dye and anti-CD3 for sorting. The lipid loaded on the CD1B tetramers was C32 glucose monomycolate from Rhodococcus equi. Tetramer-negative cells, approximately 110,000 per donor, were also sorted. The sample holds one count of this clone.

The chain joins TRBV19 to TRBJ1-4; 8 bases align to TRBD1. The sequencing input was CD1b-GMM tetramer-negative cells sorted from PBMCs. The sequence came from an adult woman with latent tuberculosis. This CDR3 is CASSDPHGQGGEKLFF. CDR3 nucleotide sequence: TGTGCCAGTAGTGACCCCCACGGACAGGGAGGGGAAAAACTGTTTTTT.